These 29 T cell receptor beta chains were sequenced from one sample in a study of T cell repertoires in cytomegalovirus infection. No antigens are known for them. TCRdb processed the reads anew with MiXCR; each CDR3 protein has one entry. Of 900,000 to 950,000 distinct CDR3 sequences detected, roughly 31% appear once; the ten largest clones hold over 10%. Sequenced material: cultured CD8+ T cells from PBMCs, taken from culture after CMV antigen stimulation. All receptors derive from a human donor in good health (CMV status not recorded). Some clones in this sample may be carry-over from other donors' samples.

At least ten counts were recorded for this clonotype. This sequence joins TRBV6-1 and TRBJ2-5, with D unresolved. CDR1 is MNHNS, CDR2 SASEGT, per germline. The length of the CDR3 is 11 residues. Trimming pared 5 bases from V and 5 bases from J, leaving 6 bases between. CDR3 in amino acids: CASSPWETQYF. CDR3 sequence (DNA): TGTGCCAGCAGTCCCTGGGAGACCCAGTACTTC.

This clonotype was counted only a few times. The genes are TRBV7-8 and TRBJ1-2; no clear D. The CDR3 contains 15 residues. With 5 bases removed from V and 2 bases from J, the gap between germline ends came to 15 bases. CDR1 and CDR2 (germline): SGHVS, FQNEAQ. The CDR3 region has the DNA TGTGCCAGCAGCCCTCACCCTGAAGGAAACTATGGCTACACCTTC. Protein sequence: CASSPHPEGNYGYTF.

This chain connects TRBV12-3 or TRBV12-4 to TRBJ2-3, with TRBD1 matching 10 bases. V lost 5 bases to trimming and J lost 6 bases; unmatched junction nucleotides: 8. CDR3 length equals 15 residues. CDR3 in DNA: TGTGCCAGCAGTCCCCCGGGGACAGGGGCCGATACGCAGTATTTT. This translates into CASSPPGTGADTQYF.

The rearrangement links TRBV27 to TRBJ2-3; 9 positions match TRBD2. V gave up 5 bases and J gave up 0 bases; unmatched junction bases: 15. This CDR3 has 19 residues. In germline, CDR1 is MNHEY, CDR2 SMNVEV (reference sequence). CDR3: CASSRASGDFRTSTDTQYF. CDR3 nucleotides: TGTGCCAGCAGTAGGGCTAGCGGGGACTTTCGAACTAGCACAGATACGCAGTATTTT.

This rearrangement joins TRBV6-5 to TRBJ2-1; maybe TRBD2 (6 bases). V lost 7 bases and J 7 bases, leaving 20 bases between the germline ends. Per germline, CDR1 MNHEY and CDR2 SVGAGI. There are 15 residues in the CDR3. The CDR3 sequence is CASILSRGGMNEQFF. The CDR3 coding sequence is TGTGCCAGCATCCTGAGTAGGGGAGGCATGAATGAGCAGTTCTTC.

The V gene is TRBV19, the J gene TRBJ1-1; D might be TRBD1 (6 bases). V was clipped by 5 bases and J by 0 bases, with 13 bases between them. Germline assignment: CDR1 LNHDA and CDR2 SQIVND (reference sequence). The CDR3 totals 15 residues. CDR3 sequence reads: CASSARQEMNTEAFF. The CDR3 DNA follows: TGTGCCAGTAGTGCCCGACAGGAGATGAACACTGAAGCTTTCTTT.

In nucleotides, the CDR3 is TGTGCCAGCAGCCGCGCGCCCCAGGTCCGCACTGAAGCTTTCTTT. Encoded protein: CASSRAPQVRTEAFF. The chain joins TRBV5-6 to TRBJ1-1; D not certain. The CDR3 is 15 amino acids. Between the trimmed V and J ends, which lost 4 bases and 4 bases, there was a span of 17 bases. Per the germline V gene, CDR1 is SGHDT and CDR2 is YYEEEE.

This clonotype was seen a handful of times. In DNA form, the CDR3 reads TGTGCCATCAGTGATGGAGGGGGGGCAGAGACCCAGTACTTC. Translation gives CAISDGGGAETQYF. The chain uses TRBV10-3 and TRBJ2-5; tentatively, D is TRBD2 (7 bases). There are 14 residues in the CDR3. Germline assignment: CDR1 ENHRY and CDR2 SYGVKD. V gave up 3 bases and J gave up 4 bases, with 12 bases separating them.

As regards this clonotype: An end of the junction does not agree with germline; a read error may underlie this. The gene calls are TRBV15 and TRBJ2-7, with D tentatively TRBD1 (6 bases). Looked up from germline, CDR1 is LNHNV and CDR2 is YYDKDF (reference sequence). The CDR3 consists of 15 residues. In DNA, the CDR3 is TGTGTCACCAGCAGACCCTCCCTAACAGGGAACGAGCAGTACTTC. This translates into CVTSRPSLTGNEQYF.

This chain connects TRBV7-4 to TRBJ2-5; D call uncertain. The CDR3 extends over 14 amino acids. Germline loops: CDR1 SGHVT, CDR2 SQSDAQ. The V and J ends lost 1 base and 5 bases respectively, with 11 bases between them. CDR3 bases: TGTGCCAGCAGCTTAGAGCTTACCTGGGAGACCCAGTACTTC. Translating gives CASSLELTWETQYF.

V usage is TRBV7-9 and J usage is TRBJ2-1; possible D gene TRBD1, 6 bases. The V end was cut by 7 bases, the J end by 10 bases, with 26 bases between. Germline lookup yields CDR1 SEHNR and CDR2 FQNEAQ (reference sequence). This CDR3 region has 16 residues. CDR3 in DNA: TGTGCCAGCACCATTTTCGTCGTTACGAACCAGGGGGAGCAGTTCTTC. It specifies CASTIFVVTNQGEQFF.

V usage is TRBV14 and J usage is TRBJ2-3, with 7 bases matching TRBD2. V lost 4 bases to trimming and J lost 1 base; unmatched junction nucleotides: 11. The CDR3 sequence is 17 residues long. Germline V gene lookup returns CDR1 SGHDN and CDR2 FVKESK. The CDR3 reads CASSLSVRGWGTDTQYF. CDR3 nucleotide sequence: TGTGCCAGCAGCCTCTCGGTGCGGGGGTGGGGCACAGATACGCAGTATTTT.

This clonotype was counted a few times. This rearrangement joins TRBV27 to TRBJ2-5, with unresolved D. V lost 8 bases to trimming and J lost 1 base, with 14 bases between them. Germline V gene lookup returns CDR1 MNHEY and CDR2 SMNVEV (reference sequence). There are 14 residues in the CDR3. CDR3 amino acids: CASGPRTIQETQYF. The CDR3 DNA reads TGTGCCAGCGGTCCTAGGACCATCCAAGAGACCCAGTACTTC.

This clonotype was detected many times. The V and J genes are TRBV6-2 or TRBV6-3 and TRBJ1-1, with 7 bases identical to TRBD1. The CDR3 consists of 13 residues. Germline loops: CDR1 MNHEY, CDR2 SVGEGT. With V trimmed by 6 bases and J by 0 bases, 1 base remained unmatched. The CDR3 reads CASRTGMNTEAFF. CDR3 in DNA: TGTGCCAGCAGGACAGGGATGAACACTGAAGCTTTCTTT.

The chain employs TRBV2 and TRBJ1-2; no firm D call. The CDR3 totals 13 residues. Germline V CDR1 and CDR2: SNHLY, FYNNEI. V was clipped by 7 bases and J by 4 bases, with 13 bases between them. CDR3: CASNPSTGYGYTF. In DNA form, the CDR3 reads TGTGCCAGCAATCCAAGTACTGGCTATGGCTACACCTTC.

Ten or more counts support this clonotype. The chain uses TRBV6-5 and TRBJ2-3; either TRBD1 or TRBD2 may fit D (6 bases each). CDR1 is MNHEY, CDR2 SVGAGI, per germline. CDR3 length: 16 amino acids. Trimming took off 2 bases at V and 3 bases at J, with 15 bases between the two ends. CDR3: CASSYTLRGATDTQYF. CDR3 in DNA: TGTGCCAGCAGTTACACCTTGAGGGGGGCGACAGATACGCAGTATTTT.

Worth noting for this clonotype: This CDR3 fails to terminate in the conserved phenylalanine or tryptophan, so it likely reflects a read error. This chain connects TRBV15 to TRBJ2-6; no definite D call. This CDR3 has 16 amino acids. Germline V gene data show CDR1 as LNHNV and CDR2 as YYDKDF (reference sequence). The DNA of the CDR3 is TGTGCCACCAACAGAGAGAGCGACTCTGGGGCCAACGTCCTGACTTTA. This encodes CATNRESDSGANVLTL.

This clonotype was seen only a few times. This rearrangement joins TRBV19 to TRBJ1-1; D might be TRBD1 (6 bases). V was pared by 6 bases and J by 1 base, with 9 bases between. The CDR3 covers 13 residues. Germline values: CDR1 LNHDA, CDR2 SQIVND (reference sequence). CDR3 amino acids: CASSTGKNTEAFF. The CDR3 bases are TGTGCCAGTAGCACAGGGAAGAACACTGAAGCTTTCTTT.

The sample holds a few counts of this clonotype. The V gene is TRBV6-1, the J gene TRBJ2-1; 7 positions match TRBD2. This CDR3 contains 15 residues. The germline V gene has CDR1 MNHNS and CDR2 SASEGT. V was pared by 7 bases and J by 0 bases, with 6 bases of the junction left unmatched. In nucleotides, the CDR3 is TGTGCCAGCACAAAGCGGGGCGACTCCTACAATGAGCAGTTCTTC. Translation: CASTKRGDSYNEQFF.

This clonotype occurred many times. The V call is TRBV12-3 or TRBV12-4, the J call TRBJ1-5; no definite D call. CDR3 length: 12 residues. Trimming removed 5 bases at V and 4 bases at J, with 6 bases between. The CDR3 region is CASSRTNQPQHF. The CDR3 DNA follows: TGTGCCAGCAGTCGGACGAATCAGCCCCAGCATTTT.

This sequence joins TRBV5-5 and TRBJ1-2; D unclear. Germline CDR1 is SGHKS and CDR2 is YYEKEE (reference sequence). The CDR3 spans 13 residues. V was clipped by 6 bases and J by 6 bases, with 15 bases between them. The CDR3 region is CASIKPGVNGYTF. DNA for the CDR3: TGTGCCAGCATCAAACCGGGTGTCAATGGCTACACCTTC.

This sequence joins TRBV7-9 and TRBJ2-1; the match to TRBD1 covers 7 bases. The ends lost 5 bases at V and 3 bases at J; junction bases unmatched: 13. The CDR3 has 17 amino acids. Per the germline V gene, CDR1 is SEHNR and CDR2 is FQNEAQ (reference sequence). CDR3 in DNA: TGTGCCAGCAGCCCTAATTCGGGCAGGGGGTACTACAATGAGCAGTTCTTC. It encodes CASSPNSGRGYYNEQFF.

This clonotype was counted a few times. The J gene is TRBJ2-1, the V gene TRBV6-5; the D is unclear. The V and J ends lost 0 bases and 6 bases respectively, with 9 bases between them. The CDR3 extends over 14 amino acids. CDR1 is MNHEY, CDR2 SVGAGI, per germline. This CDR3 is CASSYSQVSNEQFF. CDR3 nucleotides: TGTGCCAGCAGTTACTCCCAAGTAAGCAATGAGCAGTTCTTC.

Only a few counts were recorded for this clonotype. CDR3 DNA: TGTGCCACCCGAGGGTACGAGCAGTACGTC. Its translation is CATRGYEQYV. The chain uses TRBV2 and TRBJ2-7; the D gene is possibly TRBD2 (5 bases). Germline lookup yields CDR1 SNHLY and CDR2 FYNNEI. CDR3 size: 10 residues. V lost 10 bases and J 4 bases, leaving 8 bases between the germline ends.

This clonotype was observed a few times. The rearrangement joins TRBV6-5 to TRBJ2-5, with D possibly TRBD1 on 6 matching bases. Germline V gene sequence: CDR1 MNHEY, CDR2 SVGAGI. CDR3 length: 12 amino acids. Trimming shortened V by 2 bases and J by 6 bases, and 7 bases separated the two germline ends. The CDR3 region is CASSYTGQTQYF. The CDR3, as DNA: TGTGCCAGCAGTTACACAGGGCAGACCCAGTACTTC.

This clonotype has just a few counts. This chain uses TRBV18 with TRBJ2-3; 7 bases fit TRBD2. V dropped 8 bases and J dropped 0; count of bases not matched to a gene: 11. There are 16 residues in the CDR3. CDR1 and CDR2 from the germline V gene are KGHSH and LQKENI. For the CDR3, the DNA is TGTGCCAGCCAACCCCCTAAGCGGGGTAGCACAGATACGCAGTATTTT. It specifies CASQPPKRGSTDTQYF.

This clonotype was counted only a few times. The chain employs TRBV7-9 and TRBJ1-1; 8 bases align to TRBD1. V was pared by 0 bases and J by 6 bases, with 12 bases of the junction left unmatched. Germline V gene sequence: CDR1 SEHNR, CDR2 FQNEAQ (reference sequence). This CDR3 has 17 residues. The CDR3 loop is CASSLAREGGTGPEAFF. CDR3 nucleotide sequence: TGTGCCAGCAGCTTAGCCAGAGAGGGAGGGACAGGCCCTGAAGCTTTCTTT.

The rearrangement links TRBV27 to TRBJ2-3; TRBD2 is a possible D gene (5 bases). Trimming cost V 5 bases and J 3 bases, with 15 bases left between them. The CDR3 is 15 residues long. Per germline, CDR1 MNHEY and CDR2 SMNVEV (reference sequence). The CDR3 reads CASSTSSSITDTQYF. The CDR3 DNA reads TGTGCCAGCAGTACCTCGTCTAGCATAACAGATACGCAGTATTTT.

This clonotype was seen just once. DNA of the CDR3: TGTGCCAGCAGCGAAAGGGCACCTAGCAATCAGCCCCAGCATTTT. As protein: CASSERAPSNQPQHF. This chain uses TRBV5-5 with TRBJ1-5; D not resolved. The CDR3 has 15 residues. The V gene's germline CDR1 is SGHKS and CDR2 YYEKEE (reference sequence). The V and J ends lost 4 bases and 0 bases respectively, with 11 bases between them.